This T cell receptor (beta chain) appears in the sequencing data of a study of blood T cell repertoires in COVID-19. Study-level information: The origin of the acute and convalescent COVID-19 samples was the United States, Italy and Spain. T cells, B-cell-depleted T cells, or PBMCs supplied cDNA or gDNA.

Participant age was roughly 18 to 95 years, and participants resided in fewer than 30 US areas. Original handling: Amplification from reference gene primers served as the basis for estimated nucleated cell counts. Sequencing was performed with immunoSEQ multiplex PCR; in TCRdb, only in-frame clones are kept and a portion is missing. The DNA gave D and trimming, while V, J and clone size come from that table. The table lists some 390,000 clones, just under 90% of them singletons, with 1.5% to 2% in the top ten. The source of this sequence is a woman in her 30s who had recovered from COVID-19. The sample taken for sequencing was PBMCs or T cells enriched from blood (not recorded which).

The CDR3 loop is CASSLKFEQYF. The CDR3 DNA reads as TGTGCCAGCAGCCTTAAATTCGAGCAGTACTTC. The chain has TRBV7-8 and TRBJ2-7; D remains unclear. Trimming pared 5 bases from V and 6 bases from J, leaving 8 bases between. The CDR3 runs 11 residues. CDR1 and CDR2 (germline): SGHVS, FQNEAQ.